These T cell receptor beta chains were read from a single sample in a study of control samples from healthy donors and cancer patients. This table comes from immunoSEQ multiplex PCR, and its TCRdb copy is limited to in-frame clones, with some not included. The sample yields roughly 160,000 clones, over 90% seen once. Sequenced material: blood. Receptor source: a woman aged 25 to 39 in good health. Each CDR3 is given with its conserved first and last residue. A D gene is named only where the DNA matches it firmly. Expanded clones are given a class, and other clones once, few, many or no size at all.

NA	12	TRBJ1-5	NA	TRBV24-1	TGTGCCACCAGTGACCAGGATCAGCCCCAGCATTTT	CATSDQDQPQHF
NA	17	TRBJ2-7	NA	TRBV9	TGTGCCAGCAGCGTAGGGACCTCGGGGCGGGGCCCCTACGAGCAGTACTTC	CASSVGTSGRGPYEQYF
NA	15	TRBJ2-5	NA	TRBV4-1	TGCGCCAGCAGCCAAGATCAGGGAGAGGACGAGACCCAGTACTTC	CASSQDQGEDETQYF
TRBD1	13	TRBJ2-7	NA	TRBV12-3/TRBV12-4	TGTGCCAGCAGTTGGACAGGGGGGCACGAGCAGTACTTC	CASSWTGGHEQYF
NA	12	TRBJ1-2	NA	TRBV2	TGTGCCAGCGGGGACACCCTCGGTGGCTACACCTTC	CASGDTLGGYTF
NA	13	TRBJ2-7	NA	TRBV18	TGTGCCAGCTCACCGAGCCTCTCCTACGAGCAGTACTTC	CASSPSLSYEQYF
NA	15	TRBJ1-1	NA	TRBV6-5	TGTGCCAGCAGTCAGAACCCCGGACCGAACACTGAAGCTTTCTTT	CASSQNPGPNTEAFF
NA	15	TRBJ2-2	NA	TRBV7-7	TGTGCTAGCAGCTTAGGATCTGAGGGCACCGGGGAGCTGTTTTTT	CASSLGSEGTGELFF
NA	14	TRBJ1-4	NA	TRBV7-9	TGTGCCAGCAGCTACAGTGACCTCGGCGAAAAACTGTTTTTT	CASSYSDLGEKLFF
TRBD1	14	TRBJ2-5	NA	TRBV28	TGTGCCAGCAGTTTAGGCCAGGGGGAAGAGACCCAGTACTTC	CASSLGQGEETQYF
NA	12	TRBJ1-2	NA	TRBV3-1/TRBV3-2	TGTGCCAGCAGTCTGGAGTCCTATGGCTACACCTTC	CASSLESYGYTF
NA	15	TRBJ2-1	NA	TRBV11-2	TGTGCCAGCAGCCTTAGCGGTCGCGTGTACAATGAGCAGTTCTTC	CASSLSGRVYNEQFF
TRBD1	16	TRBJ2-1	NA	TRBV10-3	TGTGCCATCAGTGAGCTCGGGACAGGGTGGGACAATGAGCAGTTCTTC	CAISELGTGWDNEQFF
NA	16	TRBJ2-2	NA	TRBV4-1	TGCGCCAGCAGCCAAGTTGTAGGGGGAAACACCGGGGAGCTGTTTTTT	CASSQVVGGNTGELFF
NA	23	TRBJ1-5	NA	TRBV28	TGTGCCAGCAGCCTAAACAACGCCCGTGGGGCCCCCGGCTGGTCGATAGCAAATCAGCCCCAGCATTTT	CASSLNNARGAPGWSIANQPQHF
TRBD1	15	TRBJ1-2	NA	TRBV6-5	TGTGCCAGCAGTCATCCGGGACAGGGATACCTAGGCTACACCTTC	CASSHPGQGYLGYTF
NA	14	TRBJ2-1	once	TRBV6-6	TGTGCCAGCACACCTGGCGGATCCTACAATGAGCAGTTCTTC	CASTPGGSYNEQFF
NA	14	TRBJ1-1	NA	TRBV4-1	TGCGCCAGCAGCCGAGTCGAGGGGAGAACTGAAGCTTTCTTT	CASSRVEGRTEAFF
NA	15	TRBJ1-6	NA	TRBV7-9	TGTGCCAGCAGCCGACAGAGCTCCTATAATTCACCCCTCCACTTT	CASSRQSSYNSPLHF
NA	13	TRBJ1-4	NA	TRBV28	TGTGCCAGCAGACCCACCACTAATGAAAAACTGTTTTTT	CASRPTTNEKLFF
NA	16	TRBJ2-1	NA	TRBV19	TGTGCCAGTAGTATAAGGCGGGGTAGCTCCTACAATGAGCAGTTCTTC	CASSIRRGSSYNEQFF
TRBD1	15	TRBJ1-4	NA	TRBV25-1	TGTGCCAGCAGTGAATTAAGGGGGCTCTATGAAAAACTGTTTTTT	CASSELRGLYEKLFF
NA	13	TRBJ1-5	NA	TRBV18	TGTGCCAGCTCACCTTACAGCCGGCAGCCCCAGCATTTT	CASSPYSRQPQHF
NA	15	TRBJ1-5	NA	TRBV4-1	TGCGCCAGCAGCCAAGATAGCAAGCTCTTTCAGCCCCAGCATTTT	CASSQDSKLFQPQHF
TRBD1	13	TRBJ1-1	NA	TRBV18	TGTGCCAGCTCATGGGACAGAAACACTGAAGCTTTCTTT	CASSWDRNTEAFF
NA	16	TRBJ2-2	NA	TRBV5-4	TGTGCCAGCAGCCCGGCTGGGGGGTCTAACACCGGGGAGCTGTTTTTT	CASSPAGGSNTGELFF
NA	15	TRBJ1-2	NA	TRBV7-2	TGTGCCAGCAGCTTGGGCGTGGGGCTTGGGGATGGCTACACCTTC	CASSLGVGLGDGYTF
TRBD1	15	TRBJ2-7	NA	TRBV28	TGTGCCAGCAGAGGAGGCGGACAGGGATACTACGAGCAGTACTTC	CASRGGGQGYYEQYF
NA	13	TRBJ1-1	NA	TRBV7-8	TGTGCCAGCAGCTTAGTCGGCGACACTGAAGCTTTCTTT	CASSLVGDTEAFF
NA	12	TRBJ2-5	NA	TRBV3-1/TRBV3-2	TGTGCCAGCAGCCAAGTCGGAGAGACCCAGTACTTC	CASSQVGETQYF
NA	14	TRBJ2-2	NA	TRBV14	TGTGCCAGCAGCCAAGTAGGGTTCACCGGGGAGCTGTTTTTT	CASSQVGFTGELFF
TRBD2	15	TRBJ2-5	NA	TRBV2	TGTGCCAGCACAAAGCGGGGAAACTCACATCAAACCCAGTACTTC	CASTKRGNSHQTQYF
NA	15	TRBJ1-4	NA	TRBV4-2	TGTGCCAGCAGCCAAGGGGTGGCAGCTAATGAAAAACTGTTTTTT	CASSQGVAANEKLFF
TRBD2	16	TRBJ2-1	NA	TRBV7-2	TGTGCCAGCAGCTTAGGGGGACTAGCGGGCTACAATGAGCAGTTCTTC	CASSLGGLAGYNEQFF
TRBD1	14	TRBJ1-2	once	TRBV25-1	TGTGCCAGCACGCCGGGACAGGGGGCTTGGGGCTACACCTTC	CASTPGQGAWGYTF
NA	14	TRBJ2-1	few	TRBV29-1	TGCAGCGCAATTAGGGGGGGCTCCTACAATGAGCAGTTCTTC	CSAIRGGSYNEQFF
NA	15	TRBJ2-2	NA	TRBV11-3	TGTGCCAGCAGCGAGGGACACCGCCTACCCGGGGAGCTGTTTTTT	CASSEGHRLPGELFF
NA	15	TRBJ1-5	NA	TRBV6-5	TGTGCCAGCAGTTACCACGCGACGATAAATCAGCCCCAGCATTTT	CASSYHATINQPQHF
TRBD2	14	TRBJ2-3	NA	TRBV28	TGTGCCAGCAGTTCAGGCGGGAGCACAAATACGCAGTATTTT	CASSSGGSTNTQYF
TRBD1	15	TRBJ1-1	NA	TRBV10-3	TGTGCCATCAGTGAGGGTACAGGGGGTCGCACTGAAGCTTTCTTT	CAISEGTGGRTEAFF
NA	16	TRBJ1-5	NA	TRBV7-2	TGTGCCAGCAGCTTAGCAAACAGTTATAGCAATCAGCCCCAGCATTTT	CASSLANSYSNQPQHF
TRBD2	13	TRBJ2-1	NA	TRBV12-3/TRBV12-4	TGTGCCAGCAGAAGCGGGATTGACAATGAGCAGTTCTTC	CASRSGIDNEQFF
NA	13	TRBJ2-2	once	TRBV5-4	TGTGCGACCAGTGAGTGGGGGACCGGGGAGCTGTTTTTT	CATSEWGTGELFF
NA	15	TRBJ2-7	NA	TRBV27	TGTGCCAGCAGTACTCCCGACAGGAGTGGCTACGAGCAGTACTTC	CASSTPDRSGYEQYF
NA	14	TRBJ2-3	NA	TRBV9	TGTGCCAGCAGCGTAGTTAGCGGCACAGATACGCAGTATTTT	CASSVVSGTDTQYF
TRBD2	19	TRBJ2-2	NA	TRBV19	TGTGCCAGTAGTATAGCGGGACTAGCGGGGGGCGCGAACACCGGGGAGCTGTTTTTT	CASSIAGLAGGANTGELFF
NA	14	TRBJ2-7	NA	TRBV7-2	TGTGCCAGCAGCGGATCCCGGATCGCCCACGAGCAGTACTTC	CASSGSRIAHEQYF
TRBD2	16	TRBJ2-7	NA	TRBV11-2	TGTGCCAGCAGCTTAGAAGCGGGAGGAGTACTCTACGAGCAGTACTTC	CASSLEAGGVLYEQYF
TRBD1	15	TRBJ2-7	NA	TRBV28	TGTGCCAGCAGTAACACAGGGGCTGGGAGCTACGAGCAGTACTTC	CASSNTGAGSYEQYF
NA	14	TRBJ2-2	NA	TRBV28	TGTGCCAGCGCAGGAGGGGCAGAGACCGGGGAGCTGTTTTTT	CASAGGAETGELFF
NA	17	TRBJ1-1	NA	TRBV28	TGTGCCAGCAGTTTACCGACGACTGCGGGGCAACGGATAGGGGCTTTCTTT	CASSLPTTAGQRIGAFF
NA	13	TRBJ1-4	NA	TRBV15	TGTGCCACCAGCAGAGATGGGGATGAAAAACTGTTTTTT	CATSRDGDEKLFF
NA	14	TRBJ2-2	NA	TRBV6-5	TGTGCCAGCACTCTTGGTCGGGGGACCGGGGAGCTGTTTTTT	CASTLGRGTGELFF
NA	11	TRBJ1-1	NA	TRBV30	TGTGCCTGGAGTGAGGACGGTGAAGCTTTCTTT	CAWSEDGEAFF